This T cell receptor beta chain appears in the sequencing data of a study of blood T cell repertoires in COVID-19. Cohort assignment relied on participant-reported clinical history. CDR3 size: 17 residues. J was trimmed by 0 bases and V by 2 bases; bases with no gene match: 8. The germline V gene encodes CDR1 SEHNR and CDR2 FQNEAQ (reference sequence). Sequencing used immunoSEQ multiplex PCR; TCRdb keeps in-frame clones, though not all of them. The repertoire holds hundreds of thousands of clones, with approximately 88% as singletons. Sequencing input: PBMCs or T cells enriched from blood (not recorded which). This sequence joins TRBV7-9 and TRBJ2-3; 7 nucleotides align to TRBD2. This clonotype was obtained from a woman aged 30 to 39 with acute COVID-19. Written as DNA, the CDR3 is TGTGCCAGCAGCTTATTCGTGACTAGCATGAGCACAGATACGCAGTATTTT. As protein: CASSLFVTSMSTDTQYF.